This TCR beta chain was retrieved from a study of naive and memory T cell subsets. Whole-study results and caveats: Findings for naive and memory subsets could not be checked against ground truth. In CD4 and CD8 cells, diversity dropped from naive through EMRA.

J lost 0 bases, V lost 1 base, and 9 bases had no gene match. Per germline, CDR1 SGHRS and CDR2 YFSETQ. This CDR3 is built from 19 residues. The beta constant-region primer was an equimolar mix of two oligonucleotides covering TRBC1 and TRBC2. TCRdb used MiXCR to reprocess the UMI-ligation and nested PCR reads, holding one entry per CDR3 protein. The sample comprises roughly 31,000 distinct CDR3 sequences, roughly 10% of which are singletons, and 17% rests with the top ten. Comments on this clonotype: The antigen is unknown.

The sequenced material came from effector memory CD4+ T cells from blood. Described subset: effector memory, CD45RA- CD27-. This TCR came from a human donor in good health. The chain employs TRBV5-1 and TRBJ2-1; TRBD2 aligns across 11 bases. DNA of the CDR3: TGCGCCAGCAGCTTGCTACCGACTAGCGGGGCCAGCTCCTACAATGAGCAGTTCTTC. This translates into CASSLLPTSGASSYNEQFF.